One T cell receptor beta chain is described in this entry. Its target antigen remains unknown. It may be a read error: a sequence one base away is much more abundant. No conserved phenylalanine or tryptophan is present at the end of the CDR3, so a read error is the likely explanation. Libraries were prepared through 5' RACE. TCRdb records NextSeq 500 as the sequencer. To allow correction of PCR and sequencing errors, the TCR library protocol tagged every TCR cDNA molecule with a unique molecular identifier. The study's processing was this. TCR identification, UMI-based error correction and CDR3 extraction were all carried out with Decombinator tools. Expanded TCRs were defined as those above a frequency of 2 per 1,000, corresponding to the top 1% of the tumor frequency distribution. Renyi diversity was computed with the R vegan package after each repertoire had been subsampled 100 times to 5,000 TCRs. CDR3 similarity networks were built from amino acid triplet string-kernel similarity, with CDR3s being connected when pairwise similarity was above 0.82. TCRdb reprocessed the public reads (quality trimming at Q25 with fastp, clone calling with MiXCR) and kept in-frame beta chains. Every CDR3 protein is listed once, alongside the most common genes and DNA of its rows. The V and J calls and clone size are TCRdb's, not the authors'. The sample table records 20,000 to 25,000 distinct CDR3 sequences; roughly 4.2% of these occur just once. The ten largest clones add up to 6.5% to 9% of the sample.

V is cut back by 11 bases and J by 0 bases, with 3 bases in the junction unmatched. Taken from the germline V gene (reference sequence), the CDR1 and CDR2 loops are WNHNN and SYGVQD. A total of 13 residues make up the CDR3, ends included. Of the read, only the CDR3 DNA is kept; its 39 bases are in frame from base 1. The data originate from a study of spatial heterogeneity in lung cancer (dated by TCRdb to about 2019). For context, the study as a whole: More beta-chain than alpha-chain transcripts were consistently detected, likely reflecting higher beta-chain transcript abundance. At surgery, both alpha and beta chains were TCR-sequenced in roughly 200 tumor regions, roughly 64 matched nontumor lung samples and 56 PBMC samples. The study linked features of the TCR repertoire to counts of nonsynonymous mutations, which were determined by whole-exome sequencing of tumor tissue. In the raw uncorrected reads, each unique combination of TCR and UMI appeared more than ten times on average. TCR alpha and beta repertoires were quantitatively compared across multiple tumor regions, matched nontumor lung and blood in non-small cell lung cancer. The paper as a whole reports these results and caveats: Confirming at a functional level the hypothesis that regional TCRs recognize regional mutations was considered to require additional single-cell paired TCR alpha and beta sequencing. Ubiquitous expanded tumor TCRs were found in blood more often at tumor resection than at routine follow-up.

The sample's time point label, decoded: sample taken at primary tumor resection. The donors were 60 to 80 patients from the lung TRACERx cohort who had early-stage, untreated non-small cell lung cancer. For TCR sequencing, whole RNA was extracted from tumor and nontumor lung tissue, or from cryopreserved PBMC samples, and no cell sorting was done. Patients were selected for TCR sequencing only if sufficient RNA was available from at least two tumor regions. This TCR was sampled from a male donor with early-stage non-small cell lung cancer. Sequenced here: PBMCs, sampled at surgery. The receptor chain draws on TRBV10-1 and TRBJ2-1, and 8 bases in between align with TRBD2. CDR3 sequence: CASGGRSYNEQFL. DNA sequence: TGCGCCTCGGGGGGGCGCTCCTACAATGAGCAGTTCCTC.